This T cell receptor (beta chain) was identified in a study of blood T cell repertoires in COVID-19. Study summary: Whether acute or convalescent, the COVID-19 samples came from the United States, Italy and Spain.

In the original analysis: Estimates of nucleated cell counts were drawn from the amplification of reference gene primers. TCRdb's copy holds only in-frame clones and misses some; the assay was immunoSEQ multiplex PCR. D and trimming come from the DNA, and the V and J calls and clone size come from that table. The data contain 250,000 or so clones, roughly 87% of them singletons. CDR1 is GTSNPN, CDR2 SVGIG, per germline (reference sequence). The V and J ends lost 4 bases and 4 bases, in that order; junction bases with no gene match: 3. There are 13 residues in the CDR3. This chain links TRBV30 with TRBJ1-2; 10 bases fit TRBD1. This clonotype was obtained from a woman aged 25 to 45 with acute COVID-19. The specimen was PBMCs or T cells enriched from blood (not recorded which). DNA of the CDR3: TGTGCCTGGAACCGGGACAGGGGCTATGGCTACACCTTC. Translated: CAWNRDRGYGYTF.